The next 9 T cell receptor beta chains were all read from a single sample in a study of identical twins. TCRdb recomputed calls from the 5' RACE reads with MiXCR, one row per CDR3 protein. The table includes 690,000 or so distinct CDR3 sequences, 8.6% detected once. These sequences were also reported in another study, on yellow fever vaccine responses in identical twins.

The material sequenced was PBMCs. The receptors here all came from a woman aged 18-29 years in good health.

The chain combines TRBV11-2 with TRBJ2-4; D gene uncertain. Germline V CDR1 and CDR2: SGHAT, FQNNGV. The CDR3 has 16 residues. The V gene lost 6 bases and the J gene lost 0 bases, with 15 bases spanning the gap. CDR3 amino acids: CASRPTRQIAKNIQYF. The CDR3 DNA follows: TGTGCCAGCAGGCCTACTCGTCAAATAGCCAAAAACATTCAGTACTTC.

This clonotype was counted a single time. Here the CDR3 DNA reads TGTGCCAGCGGCCAAAATGACGGGCTCCTCGATGGCTACACCTTC. This sequence encodes CASGQNDGLLDGYTF. The V and J genes are TRBV7-3 and TRBJ1-2; no clear D gene. Germline loops: CDR1 SGHTA, CDR2 FQGTGA. V was cut by 8 bases and J by 6 bases, with 22 bases left in between. This CDR3 has 15 amino acids.

The CDR3, as DNA: TGCGCCAGCAGCGGTACTAGCGGGAGGGCCAATGAGCAGTTCTTC. The encoded protein is CASSGTSGRANEQFF. The rearrangement joins TRBV5-1 to TRBJ2-1; 13 bases agree with TRBD2. After removal of 4 bases from V and 6 bases from J, the junction contained 4 bases not matched to a gene. Germline V gene sequence: CDR1 SGHRS, CDR2 YFSETQ. The CDR3 contains 15 residues.

The J gene is TRBJ2-3, the V gene TRBV4-2; 7 bases agree with TRBD2. With 0 bases clipped from V and 0 bases from J, the junction kept 12 bases outside the gene matches. The CDR3 has 19 residues. Germline values: CDR1 LGHNA, CDR2 YNFKEQ. CDR3 bases: TGTGCCAGCAGCCAAGATCCATCAACTAGCGTTTCAAGCACAGATACGCAGTATTTT. Its translation is CASSQDPSTSVSSTDTQYF.

The V gene is TRBV12-5, the J gene TRBJ1-2; 7 bases map to TRBD1. The germline CDR1 and CDR2 sequences are LGHNT and FRNRAP. The J segment lost 4 bases and the V segment lost 5 bases, leaving 13 bases of the junction unmatched. This CDR3 has 16 residues. For the CDR3, the DNA is TGTGCTAGTGGTCCGGACAGGCCTACCCCCATCTATGGCTACACCTTC. This gives the protein CASGPDRPTPIYGYTF.

This clonotype came up many times. The gene calls are TRBV7-9 and TRBJ2-1; possibly TRBD1 or TRBD2 for D (6 bases each). Between the trimmed V and J ends, which lost 6 bases and 12 bases, there was a span of 18 bases. This CDR3 has 13 residues. Germline assignment: CDR1 SEHNR and CDR2 FQNEAQ (reference sequence). The CDR3 sequence: CASSWGASRVQFF. The CDR3 nucleotides read TGTGCCAGCAGTTGGGGGGCTTCTCGTGTGCAGTTCTTC.

This clonotype was counted a few times. This chain uses TRBV27 with TRBJ2-5; no clear D gene. Trimming cost V 2 bases and J 0 bases, with 13 bases left between them. Germline CDR1 is MNHEY and CDR2 is SMNVEV (reference sequence). This CDR3 is 16 amino acids long. For the CDR3, the DNA is TGTGCCAGCAGTTTAGACAAGTTCGGCTACCAAGAGACCCAGTACTTC. Translating gives CASSLDKFGYQETQYF.

Many counts were recorded for this clonotype. This chain connects TRBV29-1 to TRBJ2-1; TRBD2 matches at 13 bases. This CDR3 is 17 amino acids long. Germline V CDR1 and CDR2: SQVTM, ANQGSEA. The trim removed 5 bases at V and 6 bases at J, leaving 13 bases unmatched. CDR3 sequence: CSVPGLAGDLEGNEQFF. In nucleotides, the CDR3 is TGCAGCGTTCCCGGACTAGCGGGAGATCTAGAGGGCAATGAGCAGTTCTTC.

The gene calls are TRBV29-1 and TRBJ2-7, with 8 bases that match TRBD1. The V gene end was trimmed by 7 bases and the J gene end by 5 bases; junction bases not matched to a gene: 4. CDR1 and CDR2 (germline): SQVTM, ANQGSEA. The CDR3 is made up of 11 amino acids. The CDR3 bases are TGCAGCGCTCAGGGGGCGCACGAGCAGTACTTC. It is translated as CSAQGAHEQYF.